A selection of T cell receptor beta chains follows, all from one sample in a study of metastatic and nonmetastatic thyroid tumors. TCRdb re-called the PCR reads via MiXCR. The sample carries 17,000 or so clones, about 25% recorded once. Sequenced input: adjacent normal tissue. These receptors all come from a female donor with papillary thyroid cancer or a benign thyroid nodule (not recorded which). Some clones in this sample may be carry-over from other donors' samples. Each CDR3 is given with its conserved first and last residue. D genes are given only for firm matches. Rows give clone size only sometimes, using once, few, many, or a class for an expanded clone.

j_gene: TRBJ1-1; len: 16; abundance: NA; v_gene: TRBV12-3/TRBV12-4; d_gene: TRBD1; CDR3aa: CASSFIWGQPNTEAFF; CDR3nt: TGTGCCAGCAGTTTCATTTGGGGACAGCCAAACACTGAAGCTTTCTTT
j_gene: TRBJ1-6; len: 14; abundance: medium-sized; v_gene: TRBV12-3/TRBV12-4; d_gene: TRBD1; CDR3aa: CASSRGTGSSPLHF; CDR3nt: TGTGCCAGCAGCCGAGGGACAGGGAGTTCACCCCTCCACTTT
j_gene: TRBJ1-2; len: 17; abundance: few; v_gene: TRBV28; d_gene: NA; CDR3aa: CASSYPRRVRRLYGYTF; CDR3nt: TGTGCCAGCAGTTACCCCCGGAGGGTGCGTCGTCTCTATGGCTACACCTTC
j_gene: TRBJ2-6; len: 17; abundance: NA; v_gene: TRBV6-1; d_gene: NA; CDR3aa: CASSQPRALSGANVLTF; CDR3nt: TGTGCCAGCAGCCAGCCCCGGGCTCTCTCTGGGGCCAACGTCCTGACTTTC
j_gene: TRBJ2-3; len: 15; abundance: NA; v_gene: TRBV10-1; d_gene: NA; CDR3aa: CASSPAGTSTDTQYF; CDR3nt: TGCGCCAGCAGTCCTGCCGGGACTAGCACAGATACGCAGTATTTT
j_gene: TRBJ1-5; len: 17; abundance: NA; v_gene: TRBV30; d_gene: NA; CDR3aa: CAWSLSMGLSFGQPQHF; CDR3nt: TGTGCCTGGAGCCTTTCCATGGGTTTGAGTTTCGGTCAGCCACAGCATTTT
j_gene: TRBJ2-7; len: 13; abundance: many; v_gene: TRBV6-6; d_gene: NA; CDR3aa: CASSYEQGTEQYF; CDR3nt: TGTGCCAGCAGTTATGAACAGGGTACTGAGCAGTACTTC
j_gene: TRBJ2-1; len: 12; abundance: NA; v_gene: TRBV2; d_gene: NA; CDR3aa: CASSRGGYEQFF; CDR3nt: TGTGCCAGCAGTCGTGGGGGATATGAGCAGTTCTTC
j_gene: TRBJ1-2; len: 15; abundance: NA; v_gene: TRBV5-1; d_gene: TRBD1; CDR3aa: CASSLGGTGAGGYTF; CDR3nt: TGCGCCAGCAGCTTGGGCGGGACAGGGGCCGGGGGCTACACCTTC
j_gene: TRBJ2-2; len: 16; abundance: medium-sized; v_gene: TRBV2; d_gene: TRBD2; CDR3aa: CASRFQGLAGAGELFF; CDR3nt: TGTGCCAGCAGATTTCAGGGACTAGCGGGAGCCGGGGAGCTGTTTTTT
j_gene: TRBJ2-7; len: 16; abundance: many; v_gene: TRBV5-1; d_gene: TRBD1; CDR3aa: CASSLGTGPLSYEQYF; CDR3nt: TGCGCCAGCAGCTTAGGGACAGGCCCCCTCTCCTACGAGCAGTACTTC
j_gene: TRBJ2-6; len: 13; abundance: once; v_gene: TRBV11-2; d_gene: NA; CDR3aa: CASSWAGANVLTF; CDR3nt: TGTGCCAGCAGCTGGGCGGGGGCCAACGTCCTGACTTTC
j_gene: TRBJ1-3; len: 14; abundance: few; v_gene: TRBV29-1; d_gene: NA; CDR3aa: CSVGRLTSGNTIYF; CDR3nt: TGCAGCGTTGGCAGGCTTACCTCTGGAAACACCATATATTTT
j_gene: TRBJ2-2; len: 16; abundance: few; v_gene: TRBV6-1; d_gene: TRBD1; CDR3aa: CASSELNRGITGELFF; CDR3nt: TGTGCCAGCAGTGAACTGAACAGGGGTATCACCGGGGAGCTGTTTTTT
j_gene: TRBJ1-2; len: 13; abundance: NA; v_gene: TRBV20-1; d_gene: TRBD1; CDR3aa: CSAMDRAPYGYTF; CDR3nt: TGCAGTGCCATGGACAGGGCCCCTTATGGCTACACCTTC
j_gene: TRBJ2-6; len: 14; abundance: NA; v_gene: TRBV20-1; d_gene: NA; CDR3aa: CSAFQGSGANVLTF; CDR3nt: TGCAGTGCTTTCCAGGGGTCTGGGGCCAACGTCCTGACTTTC
j_gene: TRBJ2-3; len: 15; abundance: NA; v_gene: TRBV24-1; d_gene: NA; CDR3aa: CATSDNAPGGDTQYF; CDR3nt: TGTGCCACCAGTGATAACGCCCCAGGAGGAGATACGCAGTATTTT
j_gene: TRBJ2-6; len: 16; abundance: NA; v_gene: TRBV20-1; d_gene: NA; CDR3aa: CSSSPGQSSGANVLTF; CDR3nt: TGCAGTTCCTCGCCGGGCCAGAGCTCTGGGGCCAACGTCCTGACTTTC
j_gene: TRBJ2-6; len: 17; abundance: medium-sized; v_gene: TRBV9; d_gene: NA; CDR3aa: CASSVGSGDSGANVLTF; CDR3nt: TGTGCCAGCAGCGTAGGATCAGGAGACTCTGGGGCCAACGTCCTGACTTTC
j_gene: TRBJ2-1; len: 17; abundance: NA; v_gene: TRBV24-1; d_gene: NA; CDR3aa: CATSDSRGMGSYNEQFF; CDR3nt: TGTGCCACCAGTGATTCGAGGGGCATGGGCTCCTACAATGAGCAGTTCTTC
j_gene: TRBJ2-3; len: 15; abundance: NA; v_gene: TRBV6-1; d_gene: TRBD2; CDR3aa: CASSGLAGGQDTQYF; CDR3nt: TGTGCCAGCAGTGGGCTAGCGGGGGGGCAGGATACGCAGTATTTT
j_gene: TRBJ2-7; len: 13; abundance: NA; v_gene: TRBV30; d_gene: NA; CDR3aa: CAWSRGREYEQYF; CDR3nt: TGTGCCTGGAGCAGGGGCAGGGAGTACGAGCAGTACTTC
j_gene: TRBJ1-6; len: 14; abundance: medium-sized; v_gene: TRBV27; d_gene: NA; CDR3aa: CASSWSDYNSPLHF; CDR3nt: TGTGCCAGCAGTTGGTCGGACTATAATTCACCCCTCCACTTT
j_gene: TRBJ1-2; len: 12; abundance: few; v_gene: TRBV30; d_gene: TRBD1; CDR3aa: CAWSGQGFGYTF; CDR3nt: TGTGCCTGGAGTGGACAGGGTTTTGGCTACACCTTC
j_gene: TRBJ1-4; len: 15; abundance: few; v_gene: TRBV4-2; d_gene: NA; CDR3aa: CASSQDLGFVEKLFF; CDR3nt: TGTGCCAGCAGCCAAGATTTGGGGTTCGTTGAAAAACTGTTTTTT
j_gene: TRBJ1-2; len: 14; abundance: many; v_gene: TRBV9; d_gene: NA; CDR3aa: CASGGWRTFYGYTF; CDR3nt: TGTGCCAGCGGGGGGTGGAGAACTTTCTATGGCTACACCTTC
j_gene: TRBJ2-3; len: 15; abundance: NA; v_gene: TRBV9; d_gene: TRBD2; CDR3aa: CASSPVAGLKDTQYF; CDR3nt: TGTGCCAGCAGCCCCGTAGCGGGATTAAAGGATACGCAGTATTTT
j_gene: TRBJ2-7; len: 16; abundance: NA; v_gene: TRBV11-2; d_gene: TRBD2; CDR3aa: CASSLGSGTPSYEQYF; CDR3nt: TGTGCCAGCAGCTTAGGAAGCGGGACTCCCTCCTACGAGCAGTACTTC
j_gene: TRBJ2-7; len: 15; abundance: few; v_gene: TRBV7-8; d_gene: TRBD1; CDR3aa: CASSSSPGQGVEQYF; CDR3nt: TGTGCCAGCAGCTCGAGTCCGGGACAGGGTGTCGAGCAGTACTTC
j_gene: TRBJ1-2; len: 14; abundance: NA; v_gene: TRBV11-3; d_gene: NA; CDR3aa: CASSAWTENYGYTF; CDR3nt: TGTGCCAGCAGCGCGTGGACGGAGAACTATGGCTACACCTTC
j_gene: TRBJ1-1; len: 15; abundance: NA; v_gene: TRBV19; d_gene: NA; CDR3aa: CASSIEGVPNTEAFF; CDR3nt: TGTGCCAGTAGTATAGAGGGAGTGCCGAACACTGAAGCTTTCTTT
j_gene: TRBJ2-2; len: 14; abundance: few; v_gene: TRBV20-1; d_gene: NA; CDR3aa: CSARDGANTGELFF; CDR3nt: TGCAGTGCTAGAGACGGGGCGAACACCGGGGAGCTGTTTTTT
j_gene: TRBJ1-1; len: 13; abundance: few; v_gene: TRBV24-1; d_gene: NA; CDR3aa: CATSDQGDTEAFF; CDR3nt: TGTGCCACCAGTGATCAGGGAGACACTGAAGCTTTCTTT
j_gene: TRBJ2-1; len: 15; abundance: few; v_gene: TRBV12-3/TRBV12-4; d_gene: TRBD2; CDR3aa: CASSSQIAGTNEQFF; CDR3nt: TGTGCCAGCAGTTCACAAATAGCGGGCACGAATGAGCAGTTCTTC
j_gene: TRBJ2-3; len: 15; abundance: few; v_gene: TRBV24-1; d_gene: NA; CDR3aa: CATSDFGTGPDTQYF; CDR3nt: TGTGCCACCAGTGATTTCGGGACGGGCCCAGATACGCAGTATTTT
j_gene: TRBJ2-7; len: 14; abundance: few; v_gene: TRBV7-2; d_gene: NA; CDR3aa: CASSLYLQTYEQYF; CDR3nt: TGTGCCAGCAGCTTATACTTGCAGACCTACGAGCAGTACTTC